Below are 8 T cell receptor beta chains sequenced from a single sample in a study of control samples from healthy donors and cancer patients. Clones were sequenced by immunoSEQ multiplex PCR, and TCRdb holds only the in-frame ones, with some missing. The top ten clones hold roughly 5.5% of a sample with around 64,000 clones, roughly nine tenths of them seen once. Sequencing used PBMCs. These receptors all come from a man between 60 and 70 years old with colorectal cancer.

This chain joins TRBV2 and TRBJ2-3, with D unresolved. The CDR3 spans 11 residues. The V gene's germline CDR1 is SNHLY and CDR2 FYNNEI. In DNA, the CDR3 is TGTGGGAGCTGGGTAACAGATACGCAGTATTTT. Amino acids: CGSWVTDTQYF. The complete variable domain, with remaining parts taken from reference TRBV2 and TRBJ2-3, reads EPEVTQTPSHQVTQMGQEVILRCVPISNHLYFYWYRQILGQKVEFLVSFYNNEISEKSEIFDDQFSVERPDGSNFTLKIRSTKLEDSAMYFCGSWVTDTQYFGPGTRLTVL.

The V and J genes are TRBV2 and TRBJ1-2, with 7 bases aligning to TRBD1. CDR3 size: 15 residues. V dropped 6 bases and J dropped 4; count of bases not matched to a gene: 11. Germline values: CDR1 SNHLY, CDR2 FYNNEI. CDR3 region: CASSYRGGSSYGYTF. The CDR3, as DNA: TGTGCCAGCAGCTACAGGGGAGGCTCCTCCTATGGCTACACCTTC.

V gene TRBV18 combines with J gene TRBJ1-4; 9 nucleotides line up with TRBD1. This CDR3 region has 17 residues. Germline-derived CDR1 and CDR2 are KGHSH and LQKENI. Trimming took 1 base from V and 0 from J; bases not matched to a gene: 3. The CDR3 DNA sequence: TGTGCCAGCTCACCACTGGACAGGGGAACAACTAATGAAAAACTGTTTTTT. Translation gives CASSPLDRGTTNEKLFF.

The chain employs TRBV7-6 and TRBJ2-1; 9 positions agree with TRBD2. Germline V lookup: CDR1 SGHVS, CDR2 FNYEAQ. This CDR3 has 16 amino acids. J gave up 3 bases and V 1 base, and 4 bases lay outside the gene matches. The CDR3 here is CASSLDISGGYNEQFF. The DNA for the CDR3 is TGTGCCAGCAGCTTAGATATTAGCGGGGGCTACAATGAGCAGTTCTTC.

CDR3 sequence reads: CASGPSGDTGELFF. CDR3 coding DNA: TGTGCCAGCGGCCCTAGCGGGGACACCGGGGAGCTGTTTTTT. This chain links TRBV6-4 with TRBJ2-2; 9 bases line up with TRBD2. Germline-derived CDR1 and CDR2 are MRHNA and SNTAGT. J lost 3 bases, V lost 8 bases, and 4 bases had no gene match. This CDR3 comprises 14 residues.

The CDR3 DNA reads as TGTGCCAAGGACAGGGCCCGATATTTT. Amino acids: CAKDRARYF. The chain combines TRBV6-4 with TRBJ2-3; 8 bases are a match to TRBD1. Germline assignment: CDR1 MRHNA and CDR2 SNTAGT. With 10 bases clipped from V and 15 bases from J, the junction kept 6 bases outside the gene matches. The CDR3 totals 9 residues.

The chain combines TRBV6-5 with TRBJ2-1; D gene ambiguous. The germline CDR1 and CDR2 sequences are MNHEY and SVGAGI. V shed 1 base and J shed 5 bases, with 9 bases lying between them. The CDR3 is made up of 14 amino acids. The CDR3 loop reads CASSYLGLNNEQFF. CDR3 DNA: TGTGCCAGCAGTTACTTGGGTTTAAACAATGAGCAGTTCTTC.

This clone appeared a single time. The J gene is TRBJ2-3, the V gene TRBV7-9; no firm D call. The CDR3 extends over 12 amino acids. V was pared by 5 bases and J by 4 bases, with 7 bases between. CDR1 and CDR2 (germline): SEHNR, FQNEAQ (reference sequence). The CDR3 region has the DNA TGTGCCAGCAGCATTACAGCAGATACGCAGTATTTT. Its translation is CASSITADTQYF.